This TCR beta chain stems from a study of T cells after yellow fever vaccination. Each CDR3 protein gets one entry after TCRdb re-called the 5' RACE reads with MiXCR. The data contain hundreds of thousands of distinct CDR3 sequences, 15% to 20% of them singletons. The CDR3 totals 14 residues. V lost 5 bases and J 3 bases, leaving 13 bases between the germline ends. The source of this sequence is a man between 25 and 39 years old who received the YFV17D yellow fever vaccine. The sample was PBMCs, taken 15 days after the yellow fever booster vaccination. The rearrangement joins TRBV12-3 or TRBV12-4 to TRBJ1-2; D is possibly TRBD1 (6 bases). This CDR3 is CASSRQTGYYGYTF. As DNA, the CDR3 is TGTGCCAGCAGTCGGCAGACAGGATACTATGGCTACACCTTC.